These T cell receptor beta chains were read from a single sample in a study of response to subunit inactivated influenza vaccine. Using its own MiXCR run on the RT-PCR reads, TCRdb lists one record per CDR3 protein. The table lists more than 550,000 distinct CDR3 sequences, about 11% of them singletons. The sample was also linked to a second study, of T cells expressing NK-cell markers.

Sequencing was performed on PBMCs from blood, taken on the day of vaccination. The receptors here all came from a man between 45 and 60 years old who received an inactivated influenza vaccine. Each CDR3 is given with its conserved first and last residue. A D gene is named only where the DNA matches it firmly. The listing skips clone size in some rows; elsewhere it reads once, few, many or a size class.

CDR3 length: 14
clone size: many
V gene: TRBV28
D gene: NA
J gene: TRBJ2-6
CDR3 DNA: TGTGCCAGCAGTTTCCATCCCGGGGCCAACGTCCTGACTTTC
CDR3 protein: CASSFHPGANVLTF

CDR3 length: 12
clone size: many
V gene: TRBV20-1
D gene: NA
J gene: TRBJ1-5
CDR3 DNA: TGCAGTGCTAGCAGTAGCAATCAGCCCCAGCATTTT
CDR3 protein: CSASSSNQPQHF

CDR3 length: 14
clone size: many
V gene: TRBV28
D gene: TRBD1
J gene: TRBJ2-5
CDR3 DNA: TGTGCCAGCAGTTCCGGACAGGATCTCCGGACCCAGTACTTC
CDR3 protein: CASSSGQDLRTQYF

CDR3 length: 17
clone size: few
V gene: TRBV7-6
D gene: TRBD2
J gene: TRBJ2-3
CDR3 DNA: TGTGCCAGCAGCCCGAAGGTTGCGGGGGGGCTCTCAGATACGCAGTATTTT
CDR3 protein: CASSPKVAGGLSDTQYF

CDR3 length: 16
clone size: few
V gene: TRBV24-1
D gene: TRBD1
J gene: TRBJ2-1
CDR3 DNA: TGTGCCACCAGTGGCTTGACAGGGGTTTCCTACAATGAGCAGTTCTTC
CDR3 protein: CATSGLTGVSYNEQFF

CDR3 length: 16
clone size: many
V gene: TRBV19
D gene: NA
J gene: TRBJ1-5
CDR3 DNA: TGTGCCAGTAGCCAAATGGGGGTGTATAGCAATCAGCCCCAGCATTTT
CDR3 protein: CASSQMGVYSNQPQHF

CDR3 length: 13
clone size: NA
V gene: TRBV6-5
D gene: NA
J gene: TRBJ1-1
CDR3 DNA: TGTGCCAGCAGTTCGGGGGCCCCCAGCACGGCTTTCTTT
CDR3 protein: CASSSGAPSTAFF

CDR3 length: 15
clone size: few
V gene: TRBV7-3
D gene: TRBD1
J gene: TRBJ2-7
CDR3 DNA: TGTGCCAGCAGCCAAGCAGGGGGCGCAGGGTCCGAGCAGTACTTC
CDR3 protein: CASSQAGGAGSEQYF

CDR3 length: 12
clone size: few
V gene: TRBV29-1
D gene: NA
J gene: TRBJ2-5
CDR3 DNA: TGCAGCGCCCTTCCCGCACAAGAGACCCAGTACTTC
CDR3 protein: CSALPAQETQYF

CDR3 length: 14
clone size: many
V gene: TRBV11-2
D gene: TRBD1
J gene: TRBJ2-7
CDR3 DNA: TGTGCCAGCAGCTTAGCGGGGACAGCCTACGAGCAGTACTTC
CDR3 protein: CASSLAGTAYEQYF

CDR3 length: 15
clone size: once
V gene: TRBV4-3
D gene: NA
J gene: TRBJ2-7
CDR3 DNA: TGCGCCAGCAGCTACGGGACATGGGGCGGTTACGAGCAGTACTTC
CDR3 protein: CASSYGTWGGYEQYF

CDR3 length: 17
clone size: NA
V gene: TRBV4-3
D gene: NA
J gene: TRBJ1-4
CDR3 DNA: TGCGCCAGCAGCCAAGATTACGGGGCAGATGTGTCTCGAAAACTGTTTTTT
CDR3 protein: CASSQDYGADVSRKLFF

CDR3 length: 16
clone size: few
V gene: TRBV13
D gene: NA
J gene: TRBJ2-4
CDR3 DNA: TGTGCCAGCAGCCACAGGGTTGATCTAGCCAAAAACATTCAGTACTTC
CDR3 protein: CASSHRVDLAKNIQYF

CDR3 length: 16
clone size: NA
V gene: TRBV7-9
D gene: TRBD1
J gene: TRBJ2-7
CDR3 DNA: TGTGCCAGCAGCTCTGTCCGGGACAGGGGGCTGGCAGAGCAGTACTTC
CDR3 protein: CASSSVRDRGLAEQYF

CDR3 length: 15
clone size: few
V gene: TRBV4-1
D gene: TRBD1
J gene: TRBJ1-1
CDR3 DNA: TGCGCCAGCAGCCACACCGGGACAGGAAACACTGAAGCTTTCTTT
CDR3 protein: CASSHTGTGNTEAFF

CDR3 length: 11
clone size: few
V gene: TRBV27
D gene: NA
J gene: TRBJ2-5
CDR3 DNA: TGTGCCAGCAGTTTCTCTGGGACCCAGTACTTC
CDR3 protein: CASSFSGTQYF

CDR3 length: 15
clone size: few
V gene: TRBV5-1
D gene: NA
J gene: TRBJ2-3
CDR3 DNA: TGCGCCAGCAGCACGGCTCGGGACAGCACAGATACGCAGTATTTT
CDR3 protein: CASSTARDSTDTQYF

CDR3 length: 11
clone size: NA
V gene: TRBV25-1
D gene: NA
J gene: TRBJ1-3
CDR3 DNA: TGTGCCAGCAGTACCCGACACCGCGTATATTTT
CDR3 protein: CASSTRHRVYF

CDR3 length: 15
clone size: few
V gene: TRBV5-6
D gene: TRBD1
J gene: TRBJ2-7
CDR3 DNA: TGTGCCAGCAGCCCATGGACGGGACAGGGGCCTCAGCAGTACTTC
CDR3 protein: CASSPWTGQGPQQYF

CDR3 length: 9
clone size: NA
V gene: TRBV18
D gene: NA
J gene: TRBJ1-5
CDR3 DNA: TGTGCCAGCTCCCCCGGTCGGCATTTT
CDR3 protein: CASSPGRHF

CDR3 length: 15
clone size: few
V gene: TRBV11-1
D gene: TRBD2
J gene: TRBJ2-7
CDR3 DNA: TGTGCCAGCAGCTTCGAGCGGGAGCTACCTGACGAGCAGTACTTC
CDR3 protein: CASSFERELPDEQYF

CDR3 length: 13
clone size: NA
V gene: TRBV6-1
D gene: TRBD1
J gene: TRBJ2-1
CDR3 DNA: TGTGCCAGCAAAAGGACAGGGGGCAATGAGCAGTTCTTC
CDR3 protein: CASKRTGGNEQFF

CDR3 length: 16
clone size: NA
V gene: TRBV24-1
D gene: NA
J gene: TRBJ2-1
CDR3 DNA: TGTGCCACCAGTGATCCCAGGGGGGAAAATCTCGATGAGCAGTTCTTC
CDR3 protein: CATSDPRGENLDEQFF

CDR3 length: 15
clone size: NA
V gene: TRBV12-3/TRBV12-4
D gene: TRBD1
J gene: TRBJ2-5
CDR3 DNA: TGTGCCAGCAGTTTAAGACAGGGGGTGGGTGAGACCCAGTACTTC
CDR3 protein: CASSLRQGVGETQYF

CDR3 length: 15
clone size: NA
V gene: TRBV5-1
D gene: TRBD1
J gene: TRBJ2-7
CDR3 DNA: TGCGCCAGCAGCGCGCGGGACAGGTGGATCGACGAGCAGTACTTC
CDR3 protein: CASSARDRWIDEQYF

CDR3 length: 13
clone size: many
V gene: TRBV5-1
D gene: NA
J gene: TRBJ2-3
CDR3 DNA: TGTGCCAGCAGCCCCACTAGCACAGATACGCAGTATTTT
CDR3 protein: CASSPTSTDTQYF

CDR3 length: 16
clone size: NA
V gene: TRBV7-9
D gene: NA
J gene: TRBJ2-2
CDR3 DNA: TGTGCCAGCAGCTTAGATGGCGGACCGCACACCGGGGAGCTGTTTTTT
CDR3 protein: CASSLDGGPHTGELFF

CDR3 length: 14
clone size: few
V gene: TRBV20-1
D gene: NA
J gene: TRBJ2-2
CDR3 DNA: TGCAGTGCTAGTTTGGGGGGTGGGACCGGGGAGCTGTTTTTT
CDR3 protein: CSASLGGGTGELFF

CDR3 length: 17
clone size: few
V gene: TRBV7-2
D gene: NA
J gene: TRBJ1-6
CDR3 DNA: TGTGCCAGCAGCCAACAGGGACTGGGGTCCTATAATTCACCCCTCCACTTT
CDR3 protein: CASSQQGLGSYNSPLHF

CDR3 length: 12
clone size: NA
V gene: TRBV28
D gene: NA
J gene: TRBJ2-1
CDR3 DNA: TGTGCCAGCAGGCGGATTAACAATGAGCAGTTCTTC
CDR3 protein: CASRRINNEQFF

CDR3 length: 15
clone size: NA
V gene: TRBV28
D gene: TRBD1
J gene: TRBJ1-2
CDR3 DNA: TGTGCCAGCAGTTTATCAGGGGGCGAAGTTCGCGGCTACACCTTC
CDR3 protein: CASSLSGGEVRGYTF

CDR3 length: 12
clone size: NA
V gene: TRBV28
D gene: NA
J gene: TRBJ2-5
CDR3 DNA: TGTGCCACCGAGCGGCCCCAAGAGACCCAGTACTTC
CDR3 protein: CATERPQETQYF

CDR3 length: 16
clone size: NA
V gene: TRBV12-3/TRBV12-4
D gene: NA
J gene: TRBJ2-1
CDR3 DNA: TGTGCCAGCAGTGGAATTGGGGGTAGCTCCTACAATGAGCAGTTCTTC
CDR3 protein: CASSGIGGSSYNEQFF

CDR3 length: 16
clone size: NA
V gene: TRBV4-3
D gene: TRBD2
J gene: TRBJ2-5
CDR3 DNA: TGCGCCAGCAGCCAAGACGCTGGCGGGGGGGCGGAGACCCAGTACTTC
CDR3 protein: CASSQDAGGGAETQYF

CDR3 length: 14
clone size: many
V gene: TRBV5-1
D gene: TRBD1
J gene: TRBJ1-1
CDR3 DNA: TGCGCCAGCGCAACCAGGGGGCCGAACACTGAAGCTTTCTTT
CDR3 protein: CASATRGPNTEAFF

CDR3 length: 14
clone size: few
V gene: TRBV12-3/TRBV12-4
D gene: TRBD1
J gene: TRBJ2-7
CDR3 DNA: TGTGCCAGCAGTAAACAGGGGTTATCCTACGAGCAGTACTTC
CDR3 protein: CASSKQGLSYEQYF